A selection of T cell receptor beta chains follows, all from one sample in a study of cytomegalovirus exposure and HLA in healthy donors. Sequenced by immunoSEQ multiplex PCR; TCRdb stores in-frame clones only, minus some. The sample holds more than 150,000 clones, more than 80% seen once. Input material: PBMCs. The receptors were gathered from a woman aged 50 to 60 in good health and CMV-seropositive. CDR3s include the opening cysteine and the closing phenylalanine or tryptophan. A D gene is named only where the DNA matches it firmly. Clone size appears in some rows only: once, few, many, or a class for an expanded clone.

>-|TRBJ1-1|TRBV30|once|12
TGTGCCTGGAGTCCGCGGGTACCTGAAGCTTTCTTT
CAWSPRVPEAFF
>TRBD2|TRBJ2-2|TRBV9|once|17
TGTGCCAGCAGCGTATTAGGACTAGCGGCGAACACCGGGGAGCTGTTTTTT
CASSVLGLAANTGELFF
>TRBD1|TRBJ1-2|TRBV4-3|-|17
TGCGCCAGCAGCCAAGACGGACAGGGGGCGAGATCTGGTGGCTACACCTTC
CASSQDGQGARSGGYTF
>TRBD1|TRBJ1-2|TRBV10-3|-|14
TGTGCCATCCCCCAGGGGGCCGGATCTGATGGCTACACCTTC
CAIPQGAGSDGYTF
>TRBD1|TRBJ1-5|TRBV6-1|-|15
TGTGCCAGCAAGAAGGGACAGGGGGCCGGTCAGCCCCAGCATTTT
CASKKGQGAGQPQHF
>TRBD1|TRBJ2-2|TRBV19|-|16
TGTGCCAGTAGTAAACAGGGGGCGAGGTCCCCCGGGGAGCTGTTTTTT
CASSKQGARSPGELFF
>-|TRBJ2-3|TRBV11-2|-|17
TGTGCCAGCAGCCCCCATCTCAGACTACCAAACACAGATACGCAGTATTTT
CASSPHLRLPNTDTQYF
>-|TRBJ1-5|TRBV10-2|-|13
TGCGCCAGCAGTGTAGGGGCGAATCAGCCCCAGCATTTT
CASSVGANQPQHF
>-|TRBJ2-7|TRBV7-8|-|15
TGTGCCAGCAGCTTATCGGACAGCAGCTCCTACGAGCAGTACTTC
CASSLSDSSSYEQYF
>TRBD1|TRBJ2-5|TRBV10-1|once|20
TGCGCCAGCAGTGAGGGGGCTCCCGGACAGGGGACCTCGGGGCAAGAGACCCAGTACTTC
CASSEGAPGQGTSGQETQYF
>-|TRBJ1-5|TRBV5-5|-|12
TGTGCCAGCAGCGATACCGGGGGGCCCCAGCATTTT
CASSDTGGPQHF
>-|TRBJ2-1|TRBV5-6|-|13
TGTGCCAGCAGGCAGGGGACCTACAATGAGCAGTTCTTC
CASRQGTYNEQFF
>TRBD2|TRBJ2-1|TRBV6-5|once|13
TGTGCCAGCAGAGTATGGGGGGGAAATGAGCAGTTCTTC
CASRVWGGNEQFF
>TRBD1|TRBJ2-7|TRBV6-6|-|15
TGTGCCAGCAGTATGATGGACAGGGCCATCTACGAGCAGTACTTC
CASSMMDRAIYEQYF
>TRBD2|TRBJ2-7|TRBV9|-|14
TGTGCCAGCAGCGCGGGACTAGCGGGGATCGAGCAGTACTTC
CASSAGLAGIEQYF
>-|TRBJ1-1|TRBV7-3|-|13
TGTGCCAGCAGCTCAGGGTCTAACACTGAAGCTTTCTTT
CASSSGSNTEAFF
>-|TRBJ2-7|TRBV7-9|-|15
TGTGCCAGCAGTCCAGGGGGGAAGGGCTCCTACGAGCAGTACTTC
CASSPGGKGSYEQYF
>TRBD1|TRBJ1-2|TRBV19|-|12
TGTGCCAGCCGACAGGGTAACTATGGCTACACCTTC
CASRQGNYGYTF
>TRBD2|TRBJ2-7|TRBV6-1|-|14
TGTGCCAGCAGAGCGGGACTCAGCTCCTACGAGCAGTACTTT
CASRAGLSSYEQYF
>-|TRBJ1-6|TRBV25-1|-|16
TGTGCCAGCAGTGATCCAGGCCAGGGTTATAATTCACCCCTCCACTTT
CASSDPGQGYNSPLHF
>TRBD1|TRBJ1-2|TRBV4-1|-|16
TGCGCCAGCAGCCAAGATACCACGGACAGGGTGGAAGGCTACACCTTC
CASSQDTTDRVEGYTF
>TRBD1|TRBJ1-3|TRBV29-1|-|14
TGCAGCGTCACCGGACAGGGGAAAGGAAACACCATATATTTT
CSVTGQGKGNTIYF
>-|TRBJ2-7|TRBV2|-|11
TGTGCCAGCAGAGCCGCGAGGGAGCAGTACTTC
CASRAAREQYF
>TRBD1|TRBJ2-5|TRBV5-5|-|17
TGTGCCAGCAGCTTGGGATTCGGGACAGGGTCCCAAGAGACCCAGTACTTC
CASSLGFGTGSQETQYF
>-|TRBJ2-5|TRBV29-1|few|12
TGCAGCGTTGTGGGCAGGGAAGAGACCCAGTACTTC
CSVVGREETQYF
>-|TRBJ1-5|TRBV7-9|-|15
TGTGCCAGCAGCTTGGCGGGCAGGTTCAATCAGCCCCAGCATTTT
CASSLAGRFNQPQHF
>-|TRBJ2-7|TRBV5-1|-|15
TGCGCCAGCAGCTTGGACGCCCTAGGGGCCTACGAGCAGTACTTC
CASSLDALGAYEQYF
>-|TRBJ2-5|TRBV7-2|-|13
TGTGCCAGCAGCCCCCCTCTAGCGGAGACCCAGTACTTC
CASSPPLAETQYF
>TRBD2|TRBJ2-5|TRBV2|-|12
TGTGCCAGCAGCGGACTAGCGGAGACCCAGTACTTC
CASSGLAETQYF
>TRBD2|TRBJ2-7|TRBV7-8|-|14
TGTGCCAGCACACCGACTAGCGGGGGCTACGAGCAGTACTTC
CASTPTSGGYEQYF
>-|TRBJ2-3|TRBV19|-|14
TGTGCCAGTAGTATGTTAACTAGCACAGATACGCAGTATTTT
CASSMLTSTDTQYF
>-|TRBJ1-5|TRBV19|-|14
TGTGCCAGTAGTGGGGCCCTCCGGCACCAGCCCCAGCATTTT
CASSGALRHQPQHF
>-|TRBJ1-4|TRBV28|-|17
TGTGCCAGCAGTTTAAACGGGGGGCTTTCAACTAATGAAAAACTGTTTTTT
CASSLNGGLSTNEKLFF
>TRBD1|TRBJ2-3|TRBV6-5|-|13
TGTGCCAGCAGGAGACAGGGCTCAGATACGCAGTATTTT
CASRRQGSDTQYF
>-|TRBJ2-2|TRBV15|few|16
TGTGCCACCAGCAGAGAGTTGGGGGGAAGGTCCGGGGAGCTGTTTTTT
CATSRELGGRSGELFF
>TRBD1|TRBJ1-4|TRBV11-2|-|17
TGTGCCAGCAGCGAAGGGACAGGGGGCGGAATTAATGAAAAACTGTTTTTT
CASSEGTGGGINEKLFF
>TRBD1|TRBJ2-2|TRBV7-8|-|16
TGTGCCAGCAGCTCGCCGACAGGGCCGAACACCGGGGAGCTGTTTTTT
CASSSPTGPNTGELFF
>TRBD1|TRBJ1-1|TRBV6-6|-|13
TGTGCCAGCAGCGTAGACAGGGGGCAGGTTGATTTCTTT
CASSVDRGQVDFF
>TRBD1|TRBJ1-5|TRBV7-6|-|18
TGTGCCAGCAGCTTAGCCCTAGCGACAGGGGGCGCGGGTCAGCCCCAGCATTTT
CASSLALATGGAGQPQHF
>-|TRBJ1-2|TRBV13|-|17
TGTGCCAGCAGCTGGGTGGGACCCGGACAGACCGACTATGGCTACACCTTC
CASSWVGPGQTDYGYTF
>-|TRBJ1-1|TRBV11-2|-|14
TGTGCCAGCAGCTTAGTCGTAGGGGTGACTGAAGCTTTCTTT
CASSLVVGVTEAFF
>TRBD1|TRBJ2-1|TRBV13|once|14
TGTGCCTGCCACCCCGGGACAGGGCGACGCGAGCAGTTCTTC
CACHPGTGRREQFF
>TRBD2|TRBJ2-5|TRBV7-9|-|12
TGTTCCAGCAGCCGGGGGGTCGAGACCCAGTACTTC
CSSSRGVETQYF
>TRBD1|TRBJ1-4|TRBV6-5|-|16
TGTGCCAGCAGTTATGGAACGGGACAGGTACATGAAAAACTGTTTTTT
CASSYGTGQVHEKLFF
>-|TRBJ1-4|TRBV11-2|-|15
TGTGCCAGCACCTTGTCCGCAGGGGAAGGTGAAAAACTGTTTTTT
CASTLSAGEGEKLFF
>TRBD1|TRBJ1-1|TRBV6-5|few|15
TGTGCCAGCAGGCCCCCGGGACAGATGAACACTGAAGCTTTCTTT
CASRPPGQMNTEAFF
>TRBD1|TRBJ2-7|TRBV18|once|13
TGTGCCAGCTCACGACAGGGGGCCTACGAGCAGTACTTC
CASSRQGAYEQYF